This TCR beta chain was captured in a study of graft-versus-host responses after intestinal transplantation. Sequencing was performed with immunoSEQ multiplex PCR; in TCRdb, only in-frame clones are kept and a portion is missing. The data show around 64,000 clones, 90% to 95% seen once. Concerning this clone itself: Its specificity is unknown.

Germline lookup yields CDR1 MNHEY and CDR2 SVGAGI. The CDR3 loop spans 13 amino acids. Trimming left V 5 bases short and J 5 bases short, with 13 bases between. The material was unstimulated CD4+ T cells sorted from spleen or lymph node cells, obtained before transplant. This sequence joins TRBV6-5 and TRBJ2-7, with a weak D call TRBD2 (5 bases). The clonotype originates from a human donor who was the organ donor for an intestinal transplant. CDR3 loop: CASSQGRIHEQYF. The CDR3 nucleotides read TGTGCCAGCAGTCAAGGGAGAATCCACGAGCAGTACTTC.